One sample yielded the 3 T cell receptor beta chains listed below, sequenced in a study of CD8 T cells in Susac syndrome. With random hexamers, reverse transcription was performed on about 0.45 to 1 ug of RNA. TCRdb reanalysed the immunoSEQ multiplex PCR reads using MiXCR and keeps one entry per CDR3 protein. Among approximately 160,000 distinct CDR3 sequences listed, approximately 94% were seen once. Input material: CD4+ T cells from PBMCs. Every receptor here comes from a human donor with multiple sclerosis.

The rearrangement links TRBV20-1 to TRBJ1-5, with D possibly matching TRBD1 (5 bases). The germline V and J ends were trimmed by 7 bases and 5 bases, with 12 bases remaining between them. The CDR3 runs to 12 residues. Germline CDR1 reads DFQATT; CDR2 reads SNEGSKA (reference sequence). In nucleotides, the CDR3 is TGCAGTGGAGAGGGGTCAGATCAGCCCCAGCATTTT. This sequence encodes CSGEGSDQPQHF.

The genes are TRBV21-1 and TRBJ2-1; the table's TRBD1 call for D was not verified on the DNA. TRBV21-1 is a listed pseudogene. This CDR3 comprises 17 residues. CDR3 region: CASSKMSRQGRLDEQFF. CDR3 in DNA: TGTGCCAGCAGCAAAATGAGTAGACAGGGGAGGTTAGATGAGCAGTTCTTC.

The rearrangement links TRBV12-3 or TRBV12-4 to TRBJ2-4; 7 bases match TRBD1. The CDR3 sequence is 16 residues long. J was trimmed by 5 bases and V by 5 bases; bases with no gene match: 12. The CDR3 region is CASSTGTGEFQNIQYF. DNA for the CDR3: TGTGCCAGCAGTACCGGAACAGGGGAGTTCCAAAACATTCAGTACTTC.